This T cell receptor beta chain was found in a study of blood T cell repertoires in COVID-19. TCRdb keeps only in-frame clones here, not all; method: immunoSEQ multiplex PCR. Among roughly 330,000 clones listed, around 80% were seen once. The germline CDR1 and CDR2 sequences are MNHNY and SVGAGI (reference sequence). The length of the CDR3 is 15 residues. Trimming removed 10 bases at V and 3 bases at J, with 21 bases between. The chain combines TRBV6-6 with TRBJ1-2; weak D call: TRBD1 (6 bases). What was sequenced was peripheral blood. This TCR was sampled from a woman between 50 and 59 years old with acute or convalescent COVID-19. For the CDR3, the DNA is TGTGCCACAAATGATGAGCGAGGGGGATACTATGGCTACACCTTC. It specifies CATNDERGGYYGYTF.